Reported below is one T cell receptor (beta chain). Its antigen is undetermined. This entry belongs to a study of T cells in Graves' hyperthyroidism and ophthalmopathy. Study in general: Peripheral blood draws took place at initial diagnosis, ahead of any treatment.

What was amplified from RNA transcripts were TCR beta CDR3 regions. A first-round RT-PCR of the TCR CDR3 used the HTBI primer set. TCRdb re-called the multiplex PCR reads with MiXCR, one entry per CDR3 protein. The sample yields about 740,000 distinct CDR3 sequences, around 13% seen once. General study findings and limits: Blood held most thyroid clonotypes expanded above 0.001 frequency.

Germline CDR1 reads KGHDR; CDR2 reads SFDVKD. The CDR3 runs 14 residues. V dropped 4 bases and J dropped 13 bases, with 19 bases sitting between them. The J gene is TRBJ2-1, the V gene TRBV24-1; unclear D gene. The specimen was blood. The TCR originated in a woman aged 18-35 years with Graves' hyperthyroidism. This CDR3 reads CATSEARISSIQFF. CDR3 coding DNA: TGTGCCACCAGTGAAGCTCGCATTTCAAGCATTCAGTTCTTC.